This T cell receptor beta chain was captured in a study of blood T cell repertoires in COVID-19. Study context: Whether acute or convalescent, the COVID-19 samples came from the United States, Italy and Spain. PBMCs, B-cell-depleted T cells, or T cells were the source of the cDNA or gDNA that made up the material.

Recovered status applied to Cohort 3 donors who had two consecutive negative PCRs. It also applied to those with clearance or with symptom resolution. As processed by the authors: How many nucleated cells were present was estimated from reference gene primer amplification. Sequenced by immunoSEQ multiplex PCR; TCRdb stores in-frame clones only, minus some. V and J calls and clone size are those listed in that table; D and trimming were worked out from the DNA. The sample includes a few hundred thousand clones, 88% of them seen just once. Per germline, CDR1 SGHRS and CDR2 YFSETQ. The CDR3 sequence is 18 residues long. The V and J ends lost 2 bases and 5 bases respectively, with 23 bases between them.

The V call is TRBV5-1, the J call TRBJ2-1, with D perhaps matching TRBD2 (6 bases). This sequence was found in a woman between 18 and 29 years old who had recovered from COVID-19. The sequencing sample was made of PBMCs or T cells enriched from blood (not recorded which). As DNA, the CDR3 is TGCGCCAGCAGCTTCCTATTATCGGGGCTGGGGGGTAACAATGAGCAGTTCTTC. Translation: CASSFLLSGLGGNNEQFF.